The entry below gives a single TCR beta chain sequence along with its context. Ten or more counts support this clonotype. The specificity of this receptor is unknown. Base qualities were left out, and no much larger clone turns up one base away. The CDR3 runs 16 amino acids, cysteine and phenylalanine included. The kept DNA is CDR3 alone, 48 bases in frame from the first base. V and J lose 5 bases and 6 bases, and a span of 21 bases separates them. CDR1 and CDR2 (SGHDT, YYEEEE) derive from the germline V gene. Sequencer: Illumina HiSeq 2500. Quantitative 5'-RACE with molecular barcodes was used to prepare TCR beta libraries. On the authors' methods: To identify disease-linked TCR variants, a new computational method was used, one built on a probabilistic model of VDJ rearrangement. TCRdb reworked the public reads: Q25 trimming with fastp, MiXCR clone assembly, productive beta chains retained. Each CDR3 protein appears once, grouped with its most common genes and DNA. The authors' filters were not applied to this entry. A total of fewer than 550,000 distinct CDR3 sequences appear in this sample, approximately 5.3% of them only once. Clones ranked in the top ten supply 3% to 4.5% of the sample.

This sample is drawn from a study of CD8 T cells in ankylosing spondylitis (dated by TCRdb to about 2017). Regarding the study in general: T cell receptor beta repertoires were profiled in healthy donors and ankylosing spondylitis patients so that disease-linked TCR variants could be found. In total, the full study cohort was made up of about 110 healthy donors and 25 ankylosing spondylitis patients. Samples of peripheral blood were taken, and for ankylosing spondylitis patients, synovial fluid was collected as well. General conclusions and limits of the study: Some motif variants were previously reported in synovial fluid and blood of reactive arthritis patients, suggesting common disease-initiation mechanisms. According to the report, matched synovial fluid samples from ankylosing spondylitis patients were significantly enriched for the disease-linked clones. The disease-linked clones had a CD8+ phenotype and were found at relatively low frequencies in peripheral blood. A TCR beta motif of several highly homologous amino acid variants appeared characteristic of blood from ankylosing spondylitis patients.

The rearrangement joined TRBV5-6 to TRBJ2-1; a tentative D call is TRBD1 (5 bases match). Material: blood, either unsorted or a sorted T cell fraction (not recorded which). The receptor was derived from a male donor with ankylosing spondylitis. At the DNA level, the sequence is TGTGCCAGCAGTACCATCAGGGTAAGGATAATCAATGAGCAGTTCTTC. Translated, this is CASSTIRVRIINEQFF.